This T cell receptor (beta chain) came from a study of blood T cell repertoires in COVID-19. V was clipped by 2 bases and J by 4 bases; unmatched bases: 4. Germline lookup yields CDR1 SGHTA and CDR2 FQGNSA. This CDR3 is built from 15 residues. Produced via immunoSEQ multiplex PCR; TCRdb's table is partial and in-frame only. This sample has 110,000 or so clones, with roughly 84% found just once. J is TRBJ2-1 and V is TRBV7-2; 8 bases agree with TRBD2. This TCR derives from a woman aged 40 to 49 with acute or convalescent COVID-19. What was sequenced was peripheral blood. The DNA of the CDR3 is TGTGCCAGCAGCTTATACGGGGGGGCTTACAATGAGCAGTTCTTC. Protein: CASSLYGGAYNEQFF.